The rows below give T cell receptor beta chains drawn from one sample of a study of shared clonotypes between healthy human individuals. Repertoires were generated with immunoSEQ multiplex PCR, while TCRdb's copy carries only in-frame clones and drops some. The sample carries over a million clones, approximately 98% recorded once. Sequenced: naive CD4+ T cells sorted from blood. These receptors all come from a man in his thirties or forties in good health. Both conserved end residues are trimmed from each CDR3. The listing skips clone size in some rows; elsewhere it reads once, few, many or a size class.

size: .
J: TRBJ2-3
V: TRBV18
CDR3: ASSPRTRGTDTQY

size: .
J: TRBJ2-5
V: TRBV7-9
CDR3: ASSRQGKETQY

size: once
J: TRBJ2-2
V: TRBV7-3
CDR3: ASSAPAGELF

size: .
J: TRBJ2-5
V: TRBV7-2
CDR3: ASSLRVSQETQY

size: .
J: TRBJ2-5
V: TRBV12-5
CDR3: ASGPGRETQY

size: .
J: TRBJ1-5
V: TRBV4-1
CDR3: ASSQESGQGYQPQH

size: .
J: TRBJ2-7
V: TRBV5-4
CDR3: ASSRTVVPYEQY

size: once
J: TRBJ2-3
V: TRBV29-1
CDR3: NVLTGNVDTQY

size: .
J: TRBJ2-7
V: TRBV7-6
CDR3: ASSLGATTEQY

size: .
J: TRBJ2-7
V: TRBV5-1
CDR3: ASSLEGGQTSYEQY

size: once
J: TRBJ2-7
V: TRBV11-2
CDR3: ASSFRPDPYEQY

size: .
J: TRBJ2-5
V: TRBV7-7
CDR3: ASSLQGAGETQY

size: once
J: TRBJ2-1
V: TRBV7-2
CDR3: ASSLLRAQQF